This T cell receptor (beta chain) was captured in a study of beta chain features in type 1 diabetes. Study at large: Patient and healthy donor groups were alike in age, gender and cell yields.

The table lists this clone with a few counts. No antigen is known for it. Study-wide points: Shortening of TCRB CDR3s, moderate but significant, appeared in all four CD4+ subsets of Type 1 diabetes patients. Patients showed naive, central memory and Treg TCRB repertoires that appeared more similar than those of healthy donors. There was no resolution here of whether HLA type influences TCRB rearrangement. Although PCR might favor shorter templates, it would do so equally in patients and controls.

cDNA synthesis used the whole RNA isolate, giving expressed TCRB sequences. The repertoire was sequenced with immunoSEQ multiplex PCR; TCRdb's copy has only in-frame clones and lacks some. The sample holds over 100,000 clones, about 16% seen once. V shed 4 bases, J shed 4 bases, and the junction held 7 bases outside the gene matches. The CDR3 has 15 residues. In germline, CDR1 is SGHDN, CDR2 FVKESK. Input material: central memory CD4+ T cells from blood. The gene calls are TRBV14 and TRBJ2-1, with 7 bases that match TRBD1. This clonotype was obtained from a man aged 25 to 40 with type 1 diabetes. This CDR3 reads CASSPRQGVYNEQFF. The CDR3 DNA is TGTGCCAGCAGCCCGCGACAGGGAGTATACAATGAGCAGTTCTTC.